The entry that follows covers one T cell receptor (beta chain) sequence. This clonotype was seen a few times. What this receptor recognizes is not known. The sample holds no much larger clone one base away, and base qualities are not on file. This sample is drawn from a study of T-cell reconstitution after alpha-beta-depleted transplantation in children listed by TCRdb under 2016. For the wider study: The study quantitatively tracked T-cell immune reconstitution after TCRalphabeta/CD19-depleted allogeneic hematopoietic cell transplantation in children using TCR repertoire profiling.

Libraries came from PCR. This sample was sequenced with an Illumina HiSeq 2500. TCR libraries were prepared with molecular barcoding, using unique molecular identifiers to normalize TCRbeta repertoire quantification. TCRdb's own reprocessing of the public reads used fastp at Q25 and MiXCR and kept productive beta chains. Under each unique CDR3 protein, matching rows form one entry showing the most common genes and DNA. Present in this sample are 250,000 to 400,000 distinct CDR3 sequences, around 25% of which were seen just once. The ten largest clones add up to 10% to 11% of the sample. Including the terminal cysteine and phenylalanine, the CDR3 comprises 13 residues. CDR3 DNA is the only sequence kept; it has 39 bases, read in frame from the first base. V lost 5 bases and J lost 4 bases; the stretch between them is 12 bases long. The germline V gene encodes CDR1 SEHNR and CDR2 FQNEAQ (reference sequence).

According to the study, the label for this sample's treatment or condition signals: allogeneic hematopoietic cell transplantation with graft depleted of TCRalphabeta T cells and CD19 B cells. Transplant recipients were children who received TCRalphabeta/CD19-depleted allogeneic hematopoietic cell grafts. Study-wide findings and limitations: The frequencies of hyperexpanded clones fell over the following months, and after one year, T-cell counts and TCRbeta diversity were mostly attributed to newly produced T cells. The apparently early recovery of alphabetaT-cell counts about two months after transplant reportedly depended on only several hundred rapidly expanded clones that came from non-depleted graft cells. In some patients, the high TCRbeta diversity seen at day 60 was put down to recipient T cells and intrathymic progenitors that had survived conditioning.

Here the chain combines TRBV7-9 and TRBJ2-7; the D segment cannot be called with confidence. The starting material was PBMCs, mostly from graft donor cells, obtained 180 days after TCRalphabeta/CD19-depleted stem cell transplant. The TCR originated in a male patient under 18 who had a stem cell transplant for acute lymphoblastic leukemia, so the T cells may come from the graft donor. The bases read TGTGCCAGCAGCCGAGCTGGGTTTTACGAGCAGTACTTC. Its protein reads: CASSRAGFYEQYF.